These 20 T cell receptor beta chains were all obtained from the same sample, sequenced in a study of blood T cell repertoires in COVID-19. This table comes from immunoSEQ multiplex PCR, and its TCRdb copy is limited to in-frame clones, with some not included. The profile shows under 250,000 clones, around 90% of them singletons. The material sequenced was PBMCs or T cells enriched from blood (not recorded which). These receptor sequences come from a woman aged 40 to 49 who had been exposed to COVID-19.

Regarding this clone: At one end the junction does not follow the germline gene, possibly because of a read error. The chain carries TRBV5-1 and TRBJ2-1; 10 nucleotides agree with TRBD1. This CDR3 spans 15 amino acids. From germline, CDR1 is SGHRS and CDR2 YFSETQ. CDR3 nucleotides: TGTGCCAGCAGTCCACCAGGACAGGGGGTCAATGAGCAGTTCTTC. Protein product: CASSPPGQGVNEQFF.

V usage is TRBV5-6 and J usage is TRBJ1-6; D is unclear. This CDR3 region has 14 residues. Trimming cost V 1 base and J 12 bases, with 14 bases left between them. Germline CDR1 reads SGHDT; CDR2 reads YYEEEE. CDR3 sequence reads: CASSLRARVGPLHF. DNA for the CDR3: TGTGCCAGCAGCTTGCGTGCGAGGGTGGGACCCCTCCACTTT. Full variable domain (outside the CDR3, taken from reference TRBV5-6 and TRBJ1-6): DAGVTQSPTHLIKTRGQQVTLRCSPKSGHDTVSWYQQALGQGPQFIFQYYEEEERQRGNFPDRFSGHQFPNYSSELNVNALLLGDSALYLCASSLRARVGPLHFGNGTRLTVT.

This clone was detected only a few times. J is TRBJ2-1 and V is TRBV5-4; 12 nucleotides align to TRBD2. V was clipped by 7 bases and J by 0 bases; unmatched bases: 11. Germline-derived CDR1 and CDR2 are SGHNT and YYREEE (reference sequence). The CDR3 length is 18 residues. CDR3 amino acids: CASAQLAGGHRSYNEQFF. In DNA form, the CDR3 reads TGTGCCAGCGCCCAACTAGCGGGGGGCCATCGCTCCTACAATGAGCAGTTCTTC.

V is TRBV7-2 and J is TRBJ1-1; 8 nucleotides line up with TRBD1. Trimming removed 6 bases from V and 1 base from J; junction bases left unmatched: 19. This CDR3 is built from 19 residues. Germline V gene sequence: CDR1 SGHTA, CDR2 FQGNSA. CDR3 in DNA: TGTGCCAGCAGATACATTTCACTCCGGGACAGGCTTAGGAACACTGAAGCTTTCTTT. Residues: CASRYISLRDRLRNTEAFF.

The chain is built from TRBV30 and TRBJ1-2; tentative D call: TRBD1 (5 bases). The CDR3 totals 15 residues. V was clipped by 0 bases and J by 2 bases, with 13 bases between them. In germline, CDR1 is GTSNPN, CDR2 SVGIG (reference sequence). The DNA for the CDR3 is TGTGCCTGGAGTGTTCGGACAAGAACAAACTATGGCTACACCTTC. Translating gives CAWSVRTRTNYGYTF.

The rearrangement uses TRBV4-3 and TRBJ2-4; TRBD2 might be the D (6 bases). CDR1 is LGHNA and CDR2 is YSLEER in the germline V gene. V was trimmed by 0 bases and J by 9 bases, leaving 12 bases between them. This CDR3 has 14 amino acids. CDR3 DNA: TGCGCCAGCAGCCAAGAGGCGGGGATGGGCATTCAGTACTTC. Residues: CASSQEAGMGIQYF.

The chain recombines TRBV5-4 with TRBJ1-2; 9 bases are a match to TRBD1. Per germline, CDR1 SGHNT and CDR2 YYREEE (reference sequence). V shed 0 bases, J shed 6 bases, and the junction held 3 bases outside the gene matches. The CDR3 covers 14 residues. The DNA of the CDR3 is TGTGCCAGCAGCTTGGGGGACAGGGTCCATGGCTACACCTTC. Residues: CASSLGDRVHGYTF.

This clone was counted a single time. The chain has TRBV7-2 and TRBJ2-2, with D tentatively TRBD1 (6 bases). This CDR3 spans 15 amino acids. Trimming pared 6 bases from V and 6 bases from J, leaving 17 bases between. Germline CDR1 reads SGHTA; CDR2 reads FQGNSA. CDR3 in amino acids: CASSLQGTTPGELFF. CDR3 sequence (DNA): TGTGCCAGCAGTTTACAGGGCACTACCCCCGGGGAGCTGTTTTTT. Using reference TRBV7-2 and TRBJ2-2 for the parts outside the CDR3, the full variable domain is GAGVSQSPSNKVTEKGKDVELRCDPISGHTALYWYRQSLGQGLEFLIYFQGNSAPDKSGLPSDRFSAERTGGSVSTLTIQRTQQEDSAVYLCASSLQGTTPGELFFGEGSRLTVL.

CDR3 loop: CASSSPGSRGEKLFF. Written as DNA, the CDR3 is TGTGCCAGCAGTTCACCCGGGTCCCGGGGGGAAAAACTGTTTTTT. V gene TRBV28 combines with J gene TRBJ1-4, with D possibly TRBD1 on 5 matching bases. Germline-derived CDR1 and CDR2 are MDHEN and SYDVKM. V lost 4 bases to trimming and J lost 8 bases, with 17 bases between them. The CDR3 spans 15 residues.

This chain connects TRBV30 to TRBJ2-1, with 7 bases fitting TRBD1. The CDR3 length is 15 residues. Germline loops: CDR1 GTSNPN, CDR2 SVGIG (reference sequence). After removal of 3 bases from V and 3 bases from J, the junction contained 8 bases not matched to a gene. Here the CDR3 DNA reads TGTGCCTGGAGGGACAAAGACAGGGTCTACAATGAGCAGTTCTTC. Translation gives CAWRDKDRVYNEQFF.

The chain recombines TRBV7-2 with TRBJ2-2; 8 nucleotides match TRBD2. Losses at the gene ends were 5 bases for V and 6 bases for J; bases not matched to a gene: 11. Germline CDR1 SGHTA, CDR2 FQGNSA. The CDR3 sequence is 16 residues long. The CDR3 nucleotides are TGTGCCAGCAGCACCAGGCGGCCTAGCGGGTCCGGGGAGCTGTTTTTT. It is translated as CASSTRRPSGSGELFF.

The chain employs TRBV11-3 and TRBJ2-1, with D unresolved. CDR3 length: 12 residues. Between the trimmed V and J ends, which lost 5 bases and 4 bases, there was a span of 6 bases. Germline V gene data show CDR1 as SGHNT and CDR2 as YENEEA. The CDR3 DNA follows: TGTGCCAGCAGCCCCCAATACAATGAGCAGTTCTTC. As protein: CASSPQYNEQFF.

This rearrangement joins TRBV4-2 to TRBJ2-1; TRBD1 agrees at 12 bases. The V segment lost 8 bases and the J segment 9 bases; nucleotides outside the gene matches: 14. The germline CDR1 and CDR2 sequences are LGHNA and YNFKEQ. CDR3 length: 16 residues. DNA of the CDR3: TGTGCCAGCGGGGTAGGGGACAGGGGGCTAGTCGGTGAGCAGTTCTTC. Protein sequence: CASGVGDRGLVGEQFF.

The chain carries TRBV27 and TRBJ2-3; 8 positions agree with TRBD2. Germline CDR1 is MNHEY and CDR2 is SMNVEV (reference sequence). There are 15 residues in the CDR3. V dropped 5 bases and J dropped 4; count of bases not matched to a gene: 8. The CDR3 sequence is CASSTVAGPADTQYF. The CDR3 DNA sequence: TGTGCCAGCAGTACCGTAGCGGGACCCGCAGATACGCAGTATTTT.

V and J are TRBV6-5 and TRBJ1-2; 10 bases align to TRBD1. The CDR3 is made up of 14 amino acids. The V and J ends lost 2 bases and 7 bases, in that order; junction bases with no gene match: 4. Germline V gene data show CDR1 as MNHEY and CDR2 as SVGAGI. CDR3 in DNA: TGTGCCAGCAGTTACGGGGACAGGGGTGGTGGCTACACCTTC. It yields the protein CASSYGDRGGGYTF.

V gene TRBV3-1 (or the pseudogene TRBV3-2) combines with J gene TRBJ1-1, with TRBD1 identical over 7 bases. The CDR3 contains 15 residues. V lost 1 base, J lost 1 base, and 3 bases stayed unmatched. Germline V gene lookup returns CDR1 LGHDT and CDR2 YNNKEL (reference sequence). The CDR3 region is CASSQADRPNTEAFF. The CDR3, as DNA: TGTGCCAGCAGCCAAGCGGACAGGCCGAACACTGAAGCTTTCTTT.

The rearrangement joins TRBV6-5 to TRBJ1-5, with D possibly TRBD1 on 5 matching bases. V was pared by 4 bases and J by 0 bases, with 7 bases between. Looked up from germline, CDR1 is MNHEY and CDR2 is SVGAGI. The CDR3 runs to 14 residues. The CDR3 reads CASSSGFSNQPQHF. CDR3 in DNA: TGTGCCAGCAGTTCAGGGTTTAGCAATCAGCCCCAGCATTTT.

This chain uses TRBV20-1 with TRBJ2-1; tentatively, D is TRBD2 (6 bases). From germline, CDR1 is DFQATT and CDR2 SNEGSKA (reference sequence). The ends were cut back, 3 bases at V and 6 bases at J, with 15 bases in the middle. This CDR3 is built from 14 residues. The CDR3 spells CSASFLATINEQFF. CDR3 nucleotide sequence: TGCAGTGCTAGTTTCCTAGCGACCATCAATGAGCAGTTCTTC.

The chain links TRBV28 to TRBJ1-1; the D gene is possibly TRBD1 (5 bases). The CDR3 length is 14 residues. V was clipped by 8 bases and J by 0 bases, with 13 bases between them. Per the germline V gene, CDR1 is MDHEN and CDR2 is SYDVKM. The CDR3 protein is CASLAGNMNTEAFF. CDR3 nucleotide sequence: TGTGCCAGCCTGGCAGGGAACATGAACACTGAAGCTTTCTTT. The whole variable domain, remainder taken from reference TRBV28 and TRBJ1-1, is DVKVTQSSRYLVKRTGEKVFLECVQDMDHENMFWYRQDPGLGLRLIYFSYDVKMKEKGDIPEGYSVSREKKERFSLILESASTNQTSMYLCASLAGNMNTEAFFGQGTRLTVV.

In its sample, this clone was seen once. The chain is built from TRBV30 and TRBJ1-2, with 9 bases matching TRBD1. The CDR3 consists of 15 residues. The germline V gene has CDR1 GTSNPN and CDR2 SVGIG (reference sequence). The V and J ends lost 3 bases and 1 base, in that order; junction bases with no gene match: 6. CDR3 DNA sequence: TGTGCCTGGAGACAAACAGGGGGCCATAACTATGGCTACACCTTC. Translated, it gives CAWRQTGGHNYGYTF.